These T cell receptor beta chains were read from a single sample in a study of blood T cells in healthy people across ages. TCRdb processed the 5' RACE reads anew with MiXCR; each CDR3 protein has one entry. Of roughly 550,000 distinct CDR3 sequences in the sample, less than 25% were seen once. In addition, the sample was reused for a study of T cells of mothers and their children.

Source material: blood. The receptor source for this set is a boy aged 5-17 years in good health. Each CDR3 is given with its conserved first and last residue. Each record gives: V gene, clone size, J gene, D gene, CDR3 DNA, CDR3 protein. A D gene is named only where the DNA matches it firmly. Only some rows state a clone size, as once, few, many or a class for expanded clones.

>TRBV20-1|few|TRBJ2-7|TRBD2
TGCAGTGCTGCACTAGCGGGGACACGCTACGAGCAGTACTTC
CSAALAGTRYEQYF
>TRBV20-1|-|TRBJ2-2|-
TGCAGTGCTAGCAGGAACACCGGGGAGCTGTTTTTT
CSASRNTGELFF
>TRBV30|-|TRBJ2-5|-
TGTGCCTGGATGGGGGGGCTGGCCCCAGAGACCCAGTACTTC
CAWMGGLAPETQYF
>TRBV28|-|TRBJ2-7|TRBD1
TGTGCCAGCAGTACAGCCGGGACAGGGGCTCCCTACGAGCAGTACTTC
CASSTAGTGAPYEQYF
>TRBV12-3/TRBV12-4|-|TRBJ2-7|-
TGTGCCAGCAGCCAGGAGCAGCTCGGTCAAGAGCAGTACTTC
CASSQEQLGQEQYF
>TRBV9|-|TRBJ2-7|TRBD1
TGTGCCAGCAGCGCTACAACAGGGGCCGAGCAGTACTTC
CASSATTGAEQYF
>TRBV20-1|few|TRBJ2-1|-
TGCAGTGCCAGGGCCTGGGGGAGATCCTACAATGAGCAGTTCTTC
CSARAWGRSYNEQFF
>TRBV2|-|TRBJ1-1|-
TGTGCCAGCAGTCCGGAGGGAGTGAACACTGAAGCTTTCTTT
CASSPEGVNTEAFF
>TRBV12-5|few|TRBJ2-5|TRBD1
TGTGCTAGTGGTTTGACCGGGACAGGTGTACAAGAGACCCAGTACTTC
CASGLTGTGVQETQYF
>TRBV21-1|few|TRBJ2-3|-
TGTGCCAGCAGCAGGGAGACAGGGGGCGCGACAGATACGCAGTATTTT
CASSRETGGATDTQYF
>TRBV12-3/TRBV12-4|few|TRBJ2-5|TRBD1
TGTGCCAGCAGTTTAGGAAATCGACAGGGCGGGGAGACCCAGTACTTC
CASSLGNRQGGETQYF
>TRBV28|few|TRBJ2-7|TRBD2
TGTGCCAGCAGTTCCCCCCCCACGCGGGGGAACTACGAGCAGTACTTC
CASSSPPTRGNYEQYF
>TRBV7-3|few|TRBJ1-6|-
TGTGCCAGCAGCCCCCAAGGGTGGGGATCACCCCTCCACTTT
CASSPQGWGSPLHF
>TRBV7-9|-|TRBJ2-3|TRBD2
TGTGCCAGCAGCTCTAACGAAGGGAGGGTCCATACGCAGTATTTT
CASSSNEGRVHTQYF
>TRBV6-1|few|TRBJ2-7|TRBD1
TGTGCCAGCAGTGGGTGGACAGGCCCTTCCTACGAGCAGTACTTC
CASSGWTGPSYEQYF
>TRBV29-1|-|TRBJ1-2|-
TGCAGCGTTGGCCCCAAGAGAGGGGTCGAACACGGCTACACCTTC
CSVGPKRGVEHGYTF
>TRBV4-1|few|TRBJ2-4|-
TGCGCCAGCAGCTTATTAGCGGTAGCCAAAAACATTCAGTACTTC
CASSLLAVAKNIQYF
>TRBV5-1|few|TRBJ2-1|TRBD1
TGCGCCACCACGGAGAAGGGGGCGAACAATGAGCAGTTCTTC
CATTEKGANNEQFF
>TRBV6-5|-|TRBJ1-4|-
TGTGCCACCCCTGTGGCAGGGGTTGAAAAACTGTTTTTT
CATPVAGVEKLFF
>TRBV5-1|-|TRBJ1-1|TRBD1
TGCGCCAGCCACAGGGGAAGTAATACGAACACTGAAGCTTTCTTT
CASHRGSNTNTEAFF
>TRBV29-1|many|TRBJ2-5|-
TGCAGCGTTGTCGGGCAGGCCCAAGAGACCCAGTACTTC
CSVVGQAQETQYF
>TRBV6-5|-|TRBJ1-4|-
TGTGCCAGCAGTTACTTCTGGATGCATACAACTAATGAAAAACTGTTTTTT
CASSYFWMHTTNEKLFF
>TRBV12-3/TRBV12-4|-|TRBJ2-7|-
TGTGCCAGCAGTTTACCGGAGGGGGGCAGGCAGGGGCAGTACTTC
CASSLPEGGRQGQYF
>TRBV9|few|TRBJ2-3|TRBD2
TGTGCCAGCAGCGCCTCTAGCGGGGGGGCCCCCACAGATACGCAGTATTTT
CASSASSGGAPTDTQYF